What follows are 9 T cell receptor beta chains derived from one specimen sequenced in a study of blood T cell repertoires in COVID-19. Measured with immunoSEQ multiplex PCR; TCRdb has only the in-frame clones, and not every one. The sample consists of a few hundred thousand clones, over 80% of them appearing once. Sequenced input: PBMCs or T cells enriched from blood (not recorded which). These receptors originate from a woman aged 45 to 65 who had recovered from COVID-19.

This chain uses TRBV9 with TRBJ2-1; D is perhaps TRBD1 (6 bases). Trimming pared 0 bases from V and 10 bases from J, leaving 11 bases between. The CDR3 is 13 amino acids. CDR1 and CDR2 (germline): SGDLS, YYNGEE. The CDR3 DNA reads TGTGCCAGCAGCGTAGCTGTAGGGGGAGAGCAGTTCTTC. Translation: CASSVAVGGEQFF.

V usage is TRBV7-9 and J usage is TRBJ2-7; the D gene is possibly TRBD1 (6 bases). Germline V lookup: CDR1 SEHNR, CDR2 FQNEAQ (reference sequence). This CDR3 region has 14 residues. Trimming cost V 1 base and J 2 bases, with 9 bases left between them. CDR3 protein: CASSLDRVPYEQYF. As DNA, the CDR3 is TGTGCCAGCAGCTTAGACAGGGTCCCCTACGAGCAGTACTTC.

This clone was recorded a few times. The rearrangement links TRBV9 to TRBJ1-2; TRBD1 matches 9 bases. CDR3 length: 16 amino acids. The junction had 14 bases not matched to a gene; V was cut back by 3 bases and J by 8 bases. CDR1 is SGDLS and CDR2 is YYNGEE in the germline V gene. As DNA, the CDR3 is TGTGCCAGCAGCGGAAATTTCCCGGGACAGGGAAGCGGCTACACCTTC. Its translation is CASSGNFPGQGSGYTF.

The chain couples TRBV19 to TRBJ1-2; D may be TRBD1 (5 bases). Trimming took 8 bases from V and 0 from J, leaving 22 bases between them. Germline V gene data show CDR1 as LNHDA and CDR2 as SQIVND (reference sequence). CDR3 size: 17 residues. DNA for the CDR3: TGTGCCAGTCGGGGGGACGCAACCAATTGGGCTAACTATGGCTACACCTTC. This translates into CASRGDATNWANYGYTF.

The rearrangement joins TRBV20-1 to TRBJ2-7; the match to TRBD1 covers 8 bases. V shed 3 bases and J 7 bases; nucleotides not matched to a gene: 11. The length of the CDR3 is 14 residues. In germline, CDR1 is DFQATT, CDR2 SNEGSKA (reference sequence). The CDR3 region is CSASSGQGAREQYF. As DNA, the CDR3 is TGCAGTGCTAGTTCTGGACAGGGAGCGAGGGAGCAGTACTTC.

The rearrangement links TRBV5-1 to TRBJ2-3; D might be TRBD1 (6 bases). Germline V gene data show CDR1 as SGHRS and CDR2 as YFSETQ. This CDR3 contains 15 residues. V dropped 5 bases and J dropped 4 bases, with 17 bases sitting between them. CDR3: CASRSPEGVADTQYF. CDR3 nucleotides: TGCGCCAGCAGATCTCCTGAGGGGGTCGCAGATACGCAGTATTTT.

V usage is TRBV18 and J usage is TRBJ1-2, with TRBD1 as a possible D gene (6 bases). This CDR3 spans 18 amino acids. Between the trimmed V and J ends, which lost 2 bases and 3 bases, there was a span of 22 bases. Germline CDR1 is KGHSH and CDR2 is LQKENI. The CDR3 bases are TGTGCCAGCTCACCAGTCTTACAGGGTCGGTTTTTCGACTATGGCTACACCTTC. Translating it yields CASSPVLQGRFFDYGYTF. The entire variable domain, with the rest obtained from reference TRBV18 and TRBJ1-2, is as follows: NAGVMQNPRHLVRRRGQEARLRCSPMKGHSHVYWYRQLPEEGLKFMVYLQKENIIDESGMPKERFSAEFPKEGPSILRIQQVVRGDSAAYFCASSPVLQGRFFDYGYTFGSGTRLTVV.

The rearrangement joins TRBV10-3 to TRBJ2-1; 11 bases line up with TRBD2. The junction had 5 bases not matched to a gene; V was cut back by 8 bases and J by 2 bases. The CDR3 totals 15 residues. Germline CDR1 and CDR2: ENHRY and SYGVKD. CDR3 DNA: TGTGCCATCCGGGCTAGCGGGGGGACCTACAATGAGCAGTTCTTC. This encodes CAIRASGGTYNEQFF.

The chain joins TRBV7-9 to TRBJ1-6; D possibly corresponds to TRBD1 (5 bases). This CDR3 region has 15 residues. The germline V gene has CDR1 SEHNR and CDR2 FQNEAQ (reference sequence). Trimming pared 8 bases from V and 1 base from J, leaving 12 bases between. CDR3 region: CASQPGFSYNSPLHF. The CDR3 DNA is TGTGCCAGCCAACCAGGGTTTTCCTATAATTCACCCCTCCACTTT.